This entry concerns a single T cell receptor (beta chain). The data are from a study of T cell changes during pregnancy in multiple sclerosis. This CDR3 contains 13 residues. V lost 2 bases and J 3 bases, leaving 9 bases between the germline ends. Germline lookup yields CDR1 SGHNT and CDR2 YYREEE (reference sequence). Produced via immunoSEQ multiplex PCR; TCRdb's table is partial and in-frame only. Of roughly 12,000 clones listed, approximately 84% were seen once; the top ten hold about 11%. The V and J genes are TRBV5-4 and TRBJ2-7; D might be TRBD1 (6 bases). The TCR comes from a female donor in good health, enrolled as a control in a pregnancy study. Sequences were derived from CD8+ T cells from peripheral blood mononuclear cells, sampled after pregnancy. The CDR3: CASSFSRGYEQYF. DNA for the CDR3: TGTGCCAGCAGCTTCTCCAGGGGCTACGAGCAGTACTTC.